Below, 7 T cell receptor beta chains from the same sample are listed, as sequenced in a study of tissue T cells after allogeneic stem cell transplantation. Libraries were prepared by immunoSEQ multiplex PCR; TCRdb keeps only in-frame clonotypes and omits some of them. The data show roughly 45,000 clones, roughly four fifths seen once. Specimen: sorted cells pooled from one or two spleens. These receptors were taken from a pool of C57BL/6 mice in good health.

A note on this clone: Genes and germline are mouse. The read ends 1 residue early relative to the CDR3; the germline J gene fills the gap. The V call is TRBV15, the J call TRBJ2-2; 7 positions match TRBD2. Germline-derived CDR1 and CDR2 are SGHND and FRSKSL. The CDR3 contains 15 residues. V shed 1 base and J 8 bases; nucleotides not matched to a gene: 7. This CDR3 is CASSLEAGGGGQLYF. CDR3 DNA (partial): TGTGCCAGCAGTTTAGAAGCTGGGGGAGGAGGGCAGCTCTAC.

Regarding this clone: Gene names are mouse gene names. The sequence runs out 1 residue before the end of the CDR3; the remainder is reconstructed from the germline J gene. The V gene is TRBV13-2, the J gene TRBJ2-7; 8 bases line up with TRBD2. Trimming took 1 base from V and 4 from J; bases not matched to a gene: 1. Germline V gives CDR1 NNHNN, CDR2 SYGAGS (reference sequence). This CDR3 has 13 amino acids. The CDR3 sequence is CASGDRTGYEQYF. CDR3 DNA, as far as it was read: TGTGCCAGCGGTGATCGGACTGGGTATGAACAGTAC.

In this sample, this clone turned up a few times. Gene names are the mouse ones. The read terminates 1 residue before the CDR3 end, so the remaining end is supplied by the germline J gene. The gene calls are TRBV1 and TRBJ2-7; tentative D call: TRBD1 (6 bases). The CDR3 covers 13 residues. Germline CDR1 and CDR2: NSQYPW and LRSPGD (reference sequence). Between the trimmed V and J ends, which lost 1 base and 7 bases, there was a span of 11 bases. CDR3: CTCSAATGFEQYF. The part of the CDR3 DNA that was read is TGCACCTGCAGTGCAGCAACAGGGTTCGAACAGTAC.

A single count supports this clone. All gene names here are mouse names. The read terminates 1 residue ahead of where the CDR3 ends, so the germline J gene completes it. The V and J genes are TRBV29 and TRBJ2-5; D might be TRBD1 (6 bases). Germline CDR1 is MSHET and CDR2 is SYDVDS. V dropped 4 bases and J dropped 2 bases, with 10 bases sitting between them. This CDR3 has 14 amino acids. The chain's CDR3 is CASSSDRPQDTQYF. The CDR3 DNA, read in part, is TGTGCTAGCAGTTCCGACAGGCCCCAAGACACCCAGTAC.

On this clone itself: The genes and germline here are from mouse. The read ends 1 residue shy of where the CDR3 ends; the end is completed using the germline J gene. The genes are TRBV31 and TRBJ2-5; 8 bases are shared with TRBD2. V gave up 3 bases and J gave up 3 bases; unmatched junction bases: 2. The germline gives CDR1 GKSSPN, CDR2 SITVG. This CDR3 region has 13 residues. The part of the CDR3 DNA that was read is TGTGCCTGGAGGCTGGGGGGTCAAGACACCCAGTAC. Residues: CAWRLGGQDTQY. Given in full, the CDR3 is CAWRLGGQDTQYF.

As regards this clone: The gene symbols are mouse symbols. The read halts 1 residue ahead of the CDR3 end, with the missing end drawn from the germline J gene. The rearrangement uses TRBV13-2 and TRBJ1-1, with D hard to call. This CDR3 has 12 residues. Trimming took 1 base from V and 5 from J, leaving 6 bases between them. Germline V CDR1 and CDR2: NNHNN, SYGAGS (reference sequence). The DNA read from the CDR3 is TGTGCCAGCGGTGATAGGCAAACAGAAGTCTTC. This encodes CASGDRQTEVF. In full, the CDR3 reads CASGDRQTEVFF.

In the case of this clone: The germline and genes are mouse ones. The observed sequence ends 1 residue before the CDR3 terminus, with the missing tail filled in from the germline J gene. The rearrangement links TRBV3 to TRBJ1-2, with 7 nucleotides matching TRBD1. Germline loops: CDR1 SNHLY, CDR2 FYNGKV (reference sequence). After removal of 5 bases from V and 0 bases from J, the junction contained 6 bases not matched to a gene. This CDR3 spans 15 amino acids. CDR3 bases read: TGTGCCAGCAGCCGAGGCAGGGGGGCAAACTCCGACTACACC. Its translation: CASSRGRGANSDYT. The full-length CDR3 reads as CASSRGRGANSDYTF.